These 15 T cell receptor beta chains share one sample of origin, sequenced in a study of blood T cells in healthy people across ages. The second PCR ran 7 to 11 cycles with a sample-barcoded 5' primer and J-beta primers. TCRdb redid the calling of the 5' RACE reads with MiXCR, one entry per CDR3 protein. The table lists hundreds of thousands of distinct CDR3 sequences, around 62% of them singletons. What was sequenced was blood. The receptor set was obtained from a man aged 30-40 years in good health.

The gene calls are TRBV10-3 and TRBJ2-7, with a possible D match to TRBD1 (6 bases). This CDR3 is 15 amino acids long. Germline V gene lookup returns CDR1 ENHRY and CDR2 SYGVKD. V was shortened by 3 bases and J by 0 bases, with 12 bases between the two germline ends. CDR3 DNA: TGTGCCATCAGTGATACAGGGTTAACCTCCTACGAGCAGTACTTC. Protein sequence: CAISDTGLTSYEQYF.

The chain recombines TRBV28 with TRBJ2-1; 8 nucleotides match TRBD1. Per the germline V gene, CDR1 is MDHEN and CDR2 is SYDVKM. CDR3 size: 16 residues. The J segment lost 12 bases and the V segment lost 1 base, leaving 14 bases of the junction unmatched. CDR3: CASSLSTRTGSYGQFF. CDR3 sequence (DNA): TGTGCCAGCAGTTTATCCACACGGACAGGGAGTTACGGGCAGTTCTTC.

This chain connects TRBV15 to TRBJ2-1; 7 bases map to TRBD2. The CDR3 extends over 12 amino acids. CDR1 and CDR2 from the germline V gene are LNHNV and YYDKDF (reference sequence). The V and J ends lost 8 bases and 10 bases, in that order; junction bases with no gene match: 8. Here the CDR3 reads CATGRAVGEQFF. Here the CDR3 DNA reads TGTGCCACCGGGAGGGCAGTGGGGGAGCAGTTCTTC.

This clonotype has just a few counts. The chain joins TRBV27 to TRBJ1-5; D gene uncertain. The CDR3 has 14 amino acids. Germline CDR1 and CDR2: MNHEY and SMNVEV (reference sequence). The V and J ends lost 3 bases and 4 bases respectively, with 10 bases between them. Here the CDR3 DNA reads TGTGCCAGCAGTTTGCGGGATGGGAATCAGCCCCAGCATTTT. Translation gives CASSLRDGNQPQHF.

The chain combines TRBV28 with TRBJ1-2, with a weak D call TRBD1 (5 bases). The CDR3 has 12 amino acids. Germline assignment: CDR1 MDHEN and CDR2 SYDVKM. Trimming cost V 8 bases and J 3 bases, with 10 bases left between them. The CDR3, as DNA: TGTGCCAGCGGAGGGACGGACTATGGCTACACCTTC. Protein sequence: CASGGTDYGYTF.

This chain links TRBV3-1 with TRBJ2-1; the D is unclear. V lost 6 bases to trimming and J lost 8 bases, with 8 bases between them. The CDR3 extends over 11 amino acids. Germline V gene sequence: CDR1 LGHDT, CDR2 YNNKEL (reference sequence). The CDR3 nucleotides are TGTGCCAGCAGAGAAAAATATGAGCAGTTCTTC. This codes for CASREKYEQFF.

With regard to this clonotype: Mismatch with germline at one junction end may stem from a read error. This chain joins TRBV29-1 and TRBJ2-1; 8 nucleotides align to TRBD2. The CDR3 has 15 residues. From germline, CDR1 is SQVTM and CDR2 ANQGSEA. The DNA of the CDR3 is TGCAGCGTCGAAGGGCAGCGGGGGCCCTACAATGAGCAGTTCTTC. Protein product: CSVEGQRGPYNEQFF.

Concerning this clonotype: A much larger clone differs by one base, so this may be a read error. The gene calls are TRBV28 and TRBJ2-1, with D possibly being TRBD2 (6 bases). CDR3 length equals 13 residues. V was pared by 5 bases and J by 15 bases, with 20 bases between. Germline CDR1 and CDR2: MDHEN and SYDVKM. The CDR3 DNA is TGTGCCAGCAGTGTGAGTGGCGGGAAGGCGTGGTTCTTC. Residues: CASSVSGGKAWFF.

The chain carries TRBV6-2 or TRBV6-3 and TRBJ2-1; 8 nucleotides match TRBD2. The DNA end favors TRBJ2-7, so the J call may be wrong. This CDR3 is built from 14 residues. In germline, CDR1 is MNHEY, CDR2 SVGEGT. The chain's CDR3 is CASSTRGGKYEQYF. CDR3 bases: TGTGCCAGCAGTACTCGGGGGGGCAAATACGAGCAGTACTTC.

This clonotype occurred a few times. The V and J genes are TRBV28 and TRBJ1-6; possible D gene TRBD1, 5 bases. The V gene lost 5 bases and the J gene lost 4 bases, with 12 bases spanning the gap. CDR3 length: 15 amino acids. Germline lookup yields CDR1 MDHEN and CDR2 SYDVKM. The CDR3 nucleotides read TGTGCCAGCAGTATACCGACAGCTTATAATTCACCCCTCCACTTT. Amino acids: CASSIPTAYNSPLHF.

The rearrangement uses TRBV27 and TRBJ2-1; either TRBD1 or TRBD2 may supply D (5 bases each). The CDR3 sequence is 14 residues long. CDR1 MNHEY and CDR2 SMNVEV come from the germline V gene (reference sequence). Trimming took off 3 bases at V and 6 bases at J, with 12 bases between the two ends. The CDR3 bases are TGTGCCAGCAGTTTTTGGGGGACCTCCAATGAGCAGTTCTTC. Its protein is CASSFWGTSNEQFF.

CDR3 amino acids: CASSADREVYEQYF. The DNA for the CDR3 is TGTGCCAGCAGCGCGGACAGGGAGGTCTACGAGCAGTACTTC. The chain joins TRBV7-2 to TRBJ2-7, with TRBD1 matching 8 bases. Germline lookup yields CDR1 SGHTA and CDR2 FQGNSA. The CDR3 is 14 amino acids. Losses at the gene ends were 5 bases for V and 3 bases for J; bases not matched to a gene: 6. Filled out from reference TRBV7-2 and TRBJ2-7, the complete variable domain reads GAGVSQSPSNKVTEKGKDVELRCDPISGHTALYWYRQSLGQGLEFLIYFQGNSAPDKSGLPSDRFSAERTGGSVSTLTIQRTQQEDSAVYLCASSADREVYEQYFGPGTRLTVT.

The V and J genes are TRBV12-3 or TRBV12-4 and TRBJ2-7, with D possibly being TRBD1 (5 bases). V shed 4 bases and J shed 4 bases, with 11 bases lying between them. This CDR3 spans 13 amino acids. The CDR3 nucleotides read TGTGCCAGCAGTTACGACAGACCATACGAGCAGTACTTC. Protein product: CASSYDRPYEQYF.

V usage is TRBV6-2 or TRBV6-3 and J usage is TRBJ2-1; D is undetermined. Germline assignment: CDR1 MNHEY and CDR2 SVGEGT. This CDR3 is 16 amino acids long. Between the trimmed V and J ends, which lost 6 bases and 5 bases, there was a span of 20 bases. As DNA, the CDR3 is TGTGCCAGCAGAAGAGTCCTAAATGAACCCAACAATGAGCAGTTCTTC. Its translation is CASRRVLNEPNNEQFF.

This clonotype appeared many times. For the CDR3, the DNA is TGTGCCAGCAGCGCTGAAAAAAAAAGACAGGGCTGGTCCGGTGGGGCCAACGTCCTGACTTTC. Amino acid sequence: CASSAEKKRQGWSGGANVLTF. The chain employs TRBV9 and TRBJ2-6, with TRBD1 matching 7 bases. The CDR3 length is 21 residues. From germline, CDR1 is SGDLS and CDR2 YYNGEE. V dropped 3 bases and J dropped 3; count of bases not matched to a gene: 21.